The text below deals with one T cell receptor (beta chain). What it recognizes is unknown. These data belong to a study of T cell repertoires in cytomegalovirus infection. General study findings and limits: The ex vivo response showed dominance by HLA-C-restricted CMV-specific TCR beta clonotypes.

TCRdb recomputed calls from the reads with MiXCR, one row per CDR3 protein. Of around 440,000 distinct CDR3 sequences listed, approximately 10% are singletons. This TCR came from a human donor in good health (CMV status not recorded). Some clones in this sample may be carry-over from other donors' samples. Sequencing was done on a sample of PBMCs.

The CDR3 DNA follows: TGTGCCAGCACTCCCTCGCCCAACACCATATATTTT. This translates into CASTPSPNTIYF. J is TRBJ1-3 and V is TRBV6-6, with D unresolved. V was pared by 7 bases and J by 7 bases, with 11 bases between. This CDR3 spans 12 amino acids. Germline-derived CDR1 and CDR2 are MNHNY and SVGAGI (reference sequence).